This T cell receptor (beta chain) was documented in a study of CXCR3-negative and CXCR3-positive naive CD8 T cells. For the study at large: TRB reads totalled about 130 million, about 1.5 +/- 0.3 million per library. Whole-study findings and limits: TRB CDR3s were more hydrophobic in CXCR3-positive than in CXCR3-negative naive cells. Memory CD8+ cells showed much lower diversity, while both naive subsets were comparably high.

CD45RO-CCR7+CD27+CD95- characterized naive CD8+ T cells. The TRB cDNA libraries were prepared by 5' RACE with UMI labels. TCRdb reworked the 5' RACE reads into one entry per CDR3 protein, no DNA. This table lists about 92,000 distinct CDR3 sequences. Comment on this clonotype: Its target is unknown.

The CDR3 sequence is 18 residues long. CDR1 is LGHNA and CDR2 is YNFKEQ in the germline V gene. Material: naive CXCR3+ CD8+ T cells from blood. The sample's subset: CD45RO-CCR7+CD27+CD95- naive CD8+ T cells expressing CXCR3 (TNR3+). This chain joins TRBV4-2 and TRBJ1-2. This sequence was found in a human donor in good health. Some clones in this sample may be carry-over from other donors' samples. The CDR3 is CASSQEPYGRGGPTGYTF.